This T cell receptor (beta chain) was recovered during a study of post-analysis software for immune sequencing data. Every TCR beta cDNA library bore unique molecular identifiers. TCRdb used MiXCR to reprocess the PCR reads, holding one entry per CDR3 protein. The sample has 150,000 to 200,000 distinct CDR3 sequences, about 29% seen once. Of note for this clonotype: What it binds is unknown. This may be a read error, as it is one base from a much larger clone.

General study findings and limits: Included in a set of several TRBV segments more frequent in patients than controls were TRBV5-6, TRBV5-1 and TRBV20-1.

The CDR3 is made up of 14 amino acids. With 6 bases clipped from V and 9 bases from J, the junction kept 9 bases outside the gene matches. Germline V gives CDR1 DFQATT, CDR2 SNEGSKA (reference sequence). The sample comprised blood. This chain links TRBV20-1 with TRBJ2-1; 12 bases are a match to TRBD2. This sequence originates from a girl between 10 and 17 years old with multiple sclerosis. Written as DNA, the CDR3 is TGCAGTGCCCAGGGACTAGCGGGCTTCAGTGAGCAGTTCTTC. Translation gives CSAQGLAGFSEQFF.